Listed here are 22 T cell receptor beta chains from one sample, sequenced in a study of Graves' ophthalmopathy and Graves' hyperthyroidism. CDR3 regions of TCR beta were amplified from RNA transcripts. First-round RT-PCR relied on HTBI primers, and a second-round multiplex PCR came next. One entry per CDR3 protein, called by TCRdb with MiXCR from the multiplex PCR reads. This sample has roughly 610,000 distinct CDR3 sequences, with roughly 20% found just once. The sequenced sample consisted of peripheral blood. The receptors originated from a woman aged 18-29 years with stable Graves' hyperthyroidism. Some clones in this sample may be carry-over from other donors' samples.

There are many counts of this clonotype. V gene TRBV11-2 combines with J gene TRBJ2-5, with 14 bases aligning to TRBD2. V was pared by 7 bases and J by 9 bases, with 10 bases of the junction left unmatched. There are 15 residues in the CDR3. The V gene's germline CDR1 is SGHAT and CDR2 FQNNGV. Here the CDR3 DNA reads TGTGCCAGCACGGGACTAGCGGGGGTCACGTGGGCCCAGTACTTC. This encodes CASTGLAGVTWAQYF.

V usage is TRBV19 and J usage is TRBJ1-1; D unclear. Germline V gene lookup returns CDR1 LNHDA and CDR2 SQIVND (reference sequence). Trimming took 5 bases from V and 5 from J, leaving 12 bases between them. The CDR3 sequence is 13 residues long. The CDR3 loop reads CASSEDRLTEAFF. The CDR3 DNA follows: TGTGCCAGTAGTGAAGACCGGCTTACTGAAGCTTTCTTT. Complete variable domain (other parts from reference TRBV19 and TRBJ1-1): DGGITQSPKYLFRKEGQNVTLSCEQNLNHDAMYWYRQDPGQGLRLIYYSQIVNDFQKGDIAEGYSVSREKKESFPLTVTSAQKNPTAFYLCASSEDRLTEAFFGQGTRLTVV.

This clonotype was counted ten times or more. The rearrangement joins TRBV12-3 or TRBV12-4 to TRBJ1-5; a weak D match, TRBD1 (5 bases). The CDR3 totals 16 residues. V was clipped by 3 bases and J by 4 bases, with 16 bases between them. The CDR3 loop reads CASSFGSGGGNQPQHF. For the CDR3, the DNA is TGTGCCAGCAGTTTCGGGTCGGGCGGGGGAAATCAGCCCCAGCATTTT.

This clonotype was counted ten times or more. The chain uses TRBV12-3 or TRBV12-4 and TRBJ2-7, with D possibly matching TRBD1 (5 bases). The V end was cut by 3 bases, the J end by 6 bases, with 9 bases between. This CDR3 has 12 amino acids. CDR3 loop: CASSFSRGEQYF. As DNA, the CDR3 is TGTGCCAGCAGTTTTTCTAGGGGCGAGCAGTACTTC.

This clonotype was seen a handful of times. V and J are TRBV5-1 and TRBJ2-5; 7 nucleotides align to TRBD1. Trimming removed 4 bases from V and 4 bases from J; junction bases left unmatched: 10. The CDR3 totals 15 residues. Germline V gene lookup returns CDR1 SGHRS and CDR2 YFSETQ. The CDR3: CASSPVGDRRETQYF. The CDR3 nucleotides read TGCGCCAGCAGCCCGGTCGGGGACAGACGAGAGACCCAGTACTTC.

The table lists this clonotype with many counts. V gene TRBV11-2 combines with J gene TRBJ2-7; 11 bases are shared with TRBD2. Germline V gene lookup returns CDR1 SGHAT and CDR2 FQNNGV. The trim removed 3 bases at V and 3 bases at J, leaving 16 bases unmatched. The CDR3 has 19 amino acids. In nucleotides, the CDR3 is TGTGCCAGCAGCTTTGGATCTGTACTAGCGGGAGAATTTAACTACGAGCAGTACTTC. It specifies CASSFGSVLAGEFNYEQYF.

This clonotype showed up many times. The genes are TRBV28 and TRBJ1-2, with a tentative D call TRBD1 (6 bases). V dropped 6 bases and J dropped 3 bases, with 11 bases sitting between them. This CDR3 contains 13 residues. Germline lookup yields CDR1 MDHEN and CDR2 SYDVKM. In nucleotides, the CDR3 is TGTGCCAGCAGCACAGACAGGTACTATGGCTACACCTTC. It yields the protein CASSTDRYYGYTF.

This clonotype was seen many times. This chain joins TRBV12-3 or TRBV12-4 and TRBJ2-5; 10 bases align to TRBD1. The CDR3 runs to 15 residues. V gave up 5 bases and J gave up 1 base; unmatched junction bases: 4. The CDR3 coding sequence is TGTGCCAGCAGTCCATGGACAGGGGGCCAAGAGACCCAGTACTTC. Protein: CASSPWTGGQETQYF.

This clonotype has only a few counts. The chain has TRBV30 and TRBJ1-5; D might be TRBD1 (5 bases). The CDR3 is 12 residues long. Germline V gene sequence: CDR1 GTSNPN, CDR2 SVGIG (reference sequence). Deletions cut 5 bases from V and 5 bases from J, with 10 bases between. CDR3 sequence (DNA): TGTGCCTGGGGGGACGGTTATCAGCCCCAGCATTTT. It translates to CAWGDGYQPQHF.

Ten or more counts support this clonotype. The rearrangement links TRBV12-3 or TRBV12-4 to TRBJ2-5; D is possibly TRBD1 (5 bases). The V and J ends lost 6 bases and 1 base respectively, with 15 bases between them. This CDR3 comprises 15 residues. In DNA form, the CDR3 reads TGTGCCAGCAGCCCCGAAGGGGCTACCCAAGAGACCCAGTACTTC. Its translation is CASSPEGATQETQYF.

This clonotype was counted between two and nine times. The gene calls are TRBV27 and TRBJ2-2, with D perhaps TRBD1 (6 bases). Trimming removed 5 bases at V and 6 bases at J, with 13 bases between. The CDR3 contains 14 residues. From germline, CDR1 is MNHEY and CDR2 SMNVEV (reference sequence). The CDR3 bases are TGTGCCAGCAGTCCCCAACAGGGACCCGGGGAGCTGTTTTTT. This gives the protein CASSPQQGPGELFF.

This clonotype was seen ten or more times. The J gene is TRBJ1-5, the V gene TRBV6-2 or TRBV6-3, with D perhaps matching TRBD1 (6 bases). CDR1 and CDR2 from the germline V gene are MNHEY and SVGEGT. Trimming stripped 0 bases from V and 0 bases from J, with 12 bases between. The CDR3 is made up of 17 amino acids. The CDR3 nucleotides are TGTGCCAGCAGTTACTCAGGACAGCCTTATAGCAATCAGCCCCAGCATTTT. Its protein product is CASSYSGQPYSNQPQHF.

This clonotype was counted many times. The chain combines TRBV24-1 with TRBJ2-2; perhaps TRBD2 as D (6 bases). V lost 9 bases, J lost 1 base, and 11 bases lay in between. Germline V gene lookup returns CDR1 KGHDR and CDR2 SFDVKD. The CDR3 has 14 residues. Written as DNA, the CDR3 is TGTGCCACCCAGGGACTCAGGAACACCGGGGAGCTGTTTTTT. This sequence encodes CATQGLRNTGELFF.

This clonotype was detected ten times or more. The rearrangement uses TRBV20-1 and TRBJ2-5, with a tentative D call TRBD2 (6 bases). CDR1 and CDR2 (germline): DFQATT, SNEGSKA (reference sequence). The CDR3 sequence is 14 residues long. V lost 6 bases to trimming and J lost 2 bases, with 16 bases between them. CDR3 sequence (DNA): TGCAGTGCCAACGCCGGGACTGAACAAGAGACCCAGTACTTC. It specifies CSANAGTEQETQYF.

This clonotype was counted many times. The J gene is TRBJ2-2, the V gene TRBV24-1, with D possibly being TRBD1 (6 bases). Germline V gene sequence: CDR1 KGHDR, CDR2 SFDVKD. There are 14 residues in the CDR3. Trimming pared 9 bases from V and 1 base from J, leaving 11 bases between. The CDR3 reads CATGETGNTGELFF. The CDR3 nucleotides read TGTGCCACCGGGGAGACAGGGAACACCGGGGAGCTGTTTTTT.

The sample holds a few counts of this clonotype. V is TRBV2 and J is TRBJ1-2; D remains unclear. The CDR3 covers 12 residues. Trimming pared 5 bases from V and 3 bases from J, leaving 7 bases between. The germline V gene has CDR1 SNHLY and CDR2 FYNNEI. The CDR3 DNA reads as TGTGCCAGCAGTCAAACTCACTATGGCTACACCTTC. Its translation is CASSQTHYGYTF. The full variable domain, rest sourced from reference TRBV2 and TRBJ1-2, is EPEVTQTPSHQVTQMGQEVILRCVPISNHLYFYWYRQILGQKVEFLVSFYNNEISEKSEIFDDQFSVERPDGSNFTLKIRSTKLEDSAMYFCASSQTHYGYTFGSGTRLTVV.

This clonotype occurred many times. This rearrangement joins TRBV6-5 to TRBJ2-5, with D perhaps matching TRBD2 (6 bases). The CDR3 contains 12 residues. V was clipped by 10 bases and J by 5 bases, with 14 bases between them. Germline loops: CDR1 MNHEY, CDR2 SVGAGI. The CDR3 here is CATGTGGETQYF. CDR3 bases: TGTGCCACCGGGACTGGAGGGGAGACCCAGTACTTC.

Points on this clonotype: The missing conserved phenylalanine or tryptophan at the end of this CDR3 makes a read error likely. The chain links TRBV11-2 to TRBJ1-2, with 7 positions matching TRBD1. The germline gives CDR1 SGHAT, CDR2 FQNNGV. After removal of 5 bases from V and 0 bases from J, the junction contained 6 bases not matched to a gene. This CDR3 has 15 residues. This chain's CDR3 is CASSLRDRSNYGYTY. The CDR3 region has the DNA TGTGCCAGCAGCCTAAGGGACAGATCTAACTATGGCTACACCTAC.

Only a few counts were recorded for this clonotype. This may come from a read error, since a much larger clone is one base off. The chain employs TRBV19 and TRBJ1-6; D might be TRBD1 (6 bases). CDR1 and CDR2 (germline): LNHDA, SQIVND (reference sequence). V lost 6 bases and J lost 10, with 13 bases in between. The CDR3 has 13 residues. The CDR3 sequence: CASRRARGSPLHF. CDR3 sequence (DNA): TGTGCCAGTAGGAGGGCCAGGGGATCACCCCTCCACTTT.

This clonotype was recorded many times. V and J are TRBV2 and TRBJ1-2, with TRBD1 matching 7 bases. J gave up 0 bases and V 6 bases, and 7 bases lay outside the gene matches. The CDR3 consists of 15 residues. From germline, CDR1 is SNHLY and CDR2 FYNNEI. The CDR3 spells CASRIRQGANYGYTF. CDR3 bases: TGTGCCAGCAGAATCAGACAGGGAGCTAACTATGGCTACACCTTC.

Many counts were recorded for this clonotype. V gene TRBV2 combines with J gene TRBJ2-2; tentatively, D is TRBD2 (5 bases). Germline V gene lookup returns CDR1 SNHLY and CDR2 FYNNEI. The CDR3 sequence is 15 residues long. The V gene lost 1 base and the J gene lost 7 bases, with 13 bases spanning the gap. The CDR3 spells CASSEVPRRGGELFF. The DNA of the CDR3 is TGTGCCAGCAGTGAAGTCCCACGACGGGGCGGGGAGCTGTTTTTT.

This clonotype showed up many times. CDR3 nucleotide sequence: TGTGCCAGCAGTTCCCCCTCAGTAGTAGGCAACTCCGAGCAGTACTTC. Translation: CASSSPSVVGNSEQYF. The V call is TRBV6-2 or TRBV6-3, the J call TRBJ2-7; D is unclear. Per germline, CDR1 MNHEY and CDR2 SVGEGT. This CDR3 region has 16 residues. The V gene lost 4 bases and the J gene lost 6 bases, with 22 bases spanning the gap.